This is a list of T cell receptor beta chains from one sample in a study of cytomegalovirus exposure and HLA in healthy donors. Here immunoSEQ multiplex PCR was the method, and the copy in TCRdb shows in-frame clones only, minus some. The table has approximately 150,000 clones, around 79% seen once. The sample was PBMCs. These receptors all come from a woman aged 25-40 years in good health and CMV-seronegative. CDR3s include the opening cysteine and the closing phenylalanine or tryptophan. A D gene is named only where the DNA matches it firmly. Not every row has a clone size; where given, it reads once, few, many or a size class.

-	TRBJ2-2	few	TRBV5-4	TGTGCCAGCAGCCCAAAGAACACCGGGGAGCTGTTTTTT	CASSPKNTGELFF
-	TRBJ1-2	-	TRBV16	TGTGCCAGCAGCCAATACACCGCCGGCTACACCTTC	CASSQYTAGYTF
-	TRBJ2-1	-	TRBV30	TGTGCCTGGAGTTACACCCGAGGGTGGGGGGGCCGAGGTAATGAGCAGTTCTTC	CAWSYTRGWGGRGNEQFF
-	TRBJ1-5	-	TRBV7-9	TGTGCCAGCAGTGCGGGAGGGCCCCAGCATTTT	CASSAGGPQHF
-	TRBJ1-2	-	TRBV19	TGTGCCAGTAGTACCCATGACAGGTTGCCGCATGGCTACACCTTC	CASSTHDRLPHGYTF
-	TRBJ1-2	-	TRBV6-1	TGTGCCAGCACCTTAGCAAACTATGGCTACACCTTC	CASTLANYGYTF
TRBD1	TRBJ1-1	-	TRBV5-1	TGCGCCAGCAGCAGAGACAGGGGGCAAATCACTGAAGCTTTCTTT	CASSRDRGQITEAFF
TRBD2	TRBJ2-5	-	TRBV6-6	TGTGCCAGCAGGTCTAGCGGGGGGGCGAGGAGGGAGACCCAGTACTTC	CASRSSGGARRETQYF
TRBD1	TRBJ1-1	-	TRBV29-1	TGCAGCGTTGATAGGGGGCTGGGCACTGAAGCTTTCTTT	CSVDRGLGTEAFF
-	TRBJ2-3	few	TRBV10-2	TGCGCCAGCAGTGAGATTGGGGCCAGCACAGATACGCAGTATTTT	CASSEIGASTDTQYF
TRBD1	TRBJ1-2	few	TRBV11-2	TGTGCCAGCAGCCGAGGACAGGGGGCAGCTTATGGCTACACCTTC	CASSRGQGAAYGYTF
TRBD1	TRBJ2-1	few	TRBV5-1	TGCGCCAGCAGCTTGGCCGGAACAGGGGACCAGAGAAAGCAGTTCTTC	CASSLAGTGDQRKQFF
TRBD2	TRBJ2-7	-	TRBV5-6	TGTGCCAGCACCCAATGGGCGGGGGGACCAGTTTACGAGCAGTACTTC	CASTQWAGGPVYEQYF
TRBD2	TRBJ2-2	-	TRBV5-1	TGCGCCAGCAGCTCTAGCGGTACTACCGGGGAGCTGTTTTTT	CASSSSGTTGELFF
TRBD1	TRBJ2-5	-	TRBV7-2	TGTGCCAGCAGCGTCGACAGGGGAGGCGAGACCCAGTACTTC	CASSVDRGGETQYF
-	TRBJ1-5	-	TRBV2	TGTGCCAGCAGGAAGGGGGGGGAGCCCCAGCATTTT	CASRKGGEPQHF
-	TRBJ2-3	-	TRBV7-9	TGTGCCAGCAGCTTACAGGGGCCGCGATCAGATACGCAGTATTTT	CASSLQGPRSDTQYF
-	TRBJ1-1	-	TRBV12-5	TGTGCTAGTGGCCAACAACAGGACACTGAAGCTTTCTTT	CASGQQQDTEAFF
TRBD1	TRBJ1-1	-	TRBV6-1	TGTGCCATCGATAGGGGACAGTTGAACACTGAAGCTTTCTTT	CAIDRGQLNTEAFF
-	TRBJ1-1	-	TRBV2	TGTGCCAGCAGCCAAACCCGCGGGGGGCCGGCTTTCTTT	CASSQTRGGPAFF
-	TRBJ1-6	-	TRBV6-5	TGTGCCAGCAGTCTAGAGTCCTATAATTCACCCCTCCACTTT	CASSLESYNSPLHF
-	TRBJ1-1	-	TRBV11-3	TGTGCCAGCAGCTTCTCTATGAACACTGAAGCTTTCTTT	CASSFSMNTEAFF
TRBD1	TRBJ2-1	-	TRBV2	TGTGCCAGCAGGACAGACAGGGAACGCGAGCAGTTCTTC	CASRTDREREQFF
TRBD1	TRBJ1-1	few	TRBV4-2	TGTGCCAGCAGCCAAACCCCCGGGACAGGGAACACTGAAGCTTTCTTT	CASSQTPGTGNTEAFF
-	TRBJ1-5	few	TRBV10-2	TGCGCCAGCAGTGGGGGAGTCAATCAGCCCCAGCATTTT	CASSGGVNQPQHF
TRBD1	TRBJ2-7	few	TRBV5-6	TGTGCCAGCAGCCCGACAGGGCGCCACTACGAGCAGTACTTC	CASSPTGRHYEQYF
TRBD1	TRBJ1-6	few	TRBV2	TGTGCCAGCAGTGCGGGACAGGGGGCGAATTCACCCCTCCACTTT	CASSAGQGANSPLHF
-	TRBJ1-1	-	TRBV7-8	TGTGCCAGCAGCTTAGGTAAGGGGGAGAGGACTGAAGCTTTCTTT	CASSLGKGERTEAFF
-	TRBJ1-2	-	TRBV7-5	TGTGTCAGAAGTAAACAACCGACAGGACGGTGGAACCCTAACTATGGCTACACCTTC	CVRSKQPTGRWNPNYGYTF
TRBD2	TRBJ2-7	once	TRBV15	TGTGCCACCAGCAGAGTTAGCGGGGGGAGCTCCTACGAGCAGTACTTC	CATSRVSGGSSYEQYF
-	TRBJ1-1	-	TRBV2	TGTGCCAGCAGTGAAGCGTTCAGTGAAGCTTTCTTT	CASSEAFSEAFF